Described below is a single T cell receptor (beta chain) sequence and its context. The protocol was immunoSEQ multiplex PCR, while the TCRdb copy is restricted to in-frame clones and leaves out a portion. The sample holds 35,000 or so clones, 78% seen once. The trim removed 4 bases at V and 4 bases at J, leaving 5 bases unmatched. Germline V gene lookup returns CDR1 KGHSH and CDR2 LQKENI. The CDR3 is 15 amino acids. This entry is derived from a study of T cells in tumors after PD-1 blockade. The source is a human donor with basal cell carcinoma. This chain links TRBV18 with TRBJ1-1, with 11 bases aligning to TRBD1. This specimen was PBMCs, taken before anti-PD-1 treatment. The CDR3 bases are TGTGCCAGCTCACGCGGGACAGGGGGAATCACTGAAGCTTTCTTT. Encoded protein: CASSRGTGGITEAFF.